These 30 T cell receptor beta chains were sequenced from one sample in a study of CD8 T cells in Susac syndrome. Random hexamers were used to reverse transcribe 0.5 to 1 ug of RNA. TCRdb independently ran MiXCR on the immunoSEQ multiplex PCR reads; one entry per CDR3 protein. The data show 150,000 to 200,000 distinct CDR3 sequences, with 85% to 95% seen just once and roughly 0.15% held by the top ten. Sample: CD8+ T cells from PBMCs. These receptors came from a human donor with Susac syndrome.

This clonotype appeared a single time. The rearrangement links TRBV19 to TRBJ1-3; D is possibly TRBD1 (5 bases). The ends were cut back, 5 bases at V and 3 bases at J, with 17 bases in the middle. The germline V gene encodes CDR1 LNHDA and CDR2 SQIVND (reference sequence). This CDR3 comprises 16 residues. The CDR3: CASSYVTGTLGNTIYF. Written as DNA, the CDR3 is TGTGCCAGTAGTTACGTAACCGGGACCCTTGGAAACACCATATATTTT.

The gene calls are TRBV24-1 and TRBJ2-1; no firm D call. The germline gives CDR1 KGHDR, CDR2 SFDVKD. The CDR3 runs 18 residues. V was trimmed by 1 base and J by 0 bases, leaving 15 bases between them. The CDR3 nucleotides are TGTGCCACCAGTGATTTTGCGCCGAACGTTCTCTCCTACAATGAGCAGTTCTTC. As protein: CATSDFAPNVLSYNEQFF.

This chain links TRBV27 with TRBJ2-1, with D unclear. V lost 6 bases, J lost 0 bases, and 12 bases lay in between. The CDR3 totals 15 residues. Germline V gene lookup returns CDR1 MNHEY and CDR2 SMNVEV (reference sequence). CDR3 sequence reads: CASSISEVSYNEQFF. In DNA, the CDR3 is TGTGCCAGCAGCATCTCAGAGGTCTCCTACAATGAGCAGTTCTTC.

The chain employs TRBV6-1 and TRBJ2-7, with a tentative D call TRBD1 (5 bases). This CDR3 spans 17 amino acids. Trimming took 6 bases from V and 1 from J, leaving 22 bases between them. The germline CDR1 and CDR2 sequences are MNHNS and SASEGT. The CDR3 nucleotides are TGTGCCAGCAGCCTACGCCAATTCGACAGACGATCCTACGAGCAGTACTTC. Translation: CASSLRQFDRRSYEQYF.

The count of this clonotype is one. The chain employs TRBV15 and TRBJ2-1, with no clear D. CDR1 is LNHNV and CDR2 is YYDKDF in the germline V gene (reference sequence). This CDR3 has 11 amino acids. The V gene lost 3 bases and the J gene lost 5 bases, with 2 bases spanning the gap. The CDR3 DNA reads as TGTGCCACCAGCAGGGACAATGAGCAGTTCTTC. It is translated as CATSRDNEQFF.

The genes are TRBV4-1 and TRBJ1-5; the D is unclear. Germline loops: CDR1 MGHRA, CDR2 YSYEKL. The CDR3 is made up of 17 amino acids. V lost 0 bases to trimming and J lost 5 bases, with 17 bases between them. CDR3 amino acids: CASSQEGGLTVDQPQHF. For the CDR3, the DNA is TGCGCCAGCAGCCAAGAAGGTGGCCTTACGGTAGATCAGCCCCAGCATTTT.

CDR3 sequence (DNA): TGCAGCGTTGCAATCGGGCAGAACTATGGCTACACCTTC. This sequence encodes CSVAIGQNYGYTF. The chain joins TRBV29-1 to TRBJ1-2; D remains unclear. This CDR3 region has 13 residues. In germline, CDR1 is SQVTM, CDR2 ANQGSEA. V lost 4 bases and J lost 2, with 11 bases in between. Full variable domain (rest looked up from reference TRBV29-1 and TRBJ1-2): SAVISQKPSRDICQRGTSLTIQCQVDSQVTMMFWYRQQPGQSLTLIATANQGSEATYESGFVIDKFPISRPNLTFSTLTVSNMSPEDSSIYLCSVAIGQNYGYTFGSGTRLTVV.

The chain recombines TRBV11-1 with TRBJ2-1, with D perhaps TRBD1 or TRBD2 (5 bases each). The CDR3 runs to 15 residues. The germline CDR1 and CDR2 sequences are SGHAT and FQDESV (reference sequence). V dropped 1 base and J dropped 4 bases, with 11 bases sitting between them. CDR3 sequence (DNA): TGTGCCAGCAGCTTAGAGAGGGACCGATACAATGAGCAGTTCTTC. Amino acids: CASSLERDRYNEQFF. Combining the CDR3 with reference TRBV11-1 and TRBJ2-1 gives the whole variable domain EAEVAQSPRYKITEKSQAVAFWCDPISGHATLYWYRQILGQGPELLVQFQDESVVDDSQLPKDRFSAERLKGVDSTLKIQPAELGDSAMYLCASSLERDRYNEQFFGPGTRLTVL.

The CDR3 is CASSDMEEKLFF. As DNA, the CDR3 is TGCGCCAGCAGCGACATGGAGGAAAAACTGTTTTTT. The V gene is TRBV5-1, the J gene TRBJ1-4; D is unclear. This CDR3 is built from 12 residues. The V gene lost 4 bases and the J gene lost 8 bases, with 9 bases spanning the gap. CDR1 SGHRS and CDR2 YFSETQ come from the germline V gene.

This rearrangement joins TRBV29-1 to TRBJ1-2; D is unresolved. The V and J ends lost 5 bases and 7 bases respectively, with 17 bases between them. The CDR3 totals 13 residues. CDR1 is SQVTM and CDR2 is ANQGSEA in the germline V gene. The CDR3 DNA sequence: TGCAGCGTTCAAAGTGGAGCGGCTTCTGGCTACACCTTC. Amino acids: CSVQSGAASGYTF. The full variable domain, completed using reference TRBV29-1 and TRBJ1-2, is SAVISQKPSRDICQRGTSLTIQCQVDSQVTMMFWYRQQPGQSLTLIATANQGSEATYESGFVIDKFPISRPNLTFSTLTVSNMSPEDSSIYLCSVQSGAASGYTFGSGTRLTVV.

V gene TRBV28 combines with J gene TRBJ1-1; D call uncertain. Germline V CDR1 and CDR2: MDHEN, SYDVKM. The CDR3 runs to 12 residues. The V end lost 6 bases, the J end lost 0 bases, and 5 bases lay between the germline ends. The CDR3 loop reads CASRFMNTEAFF. CDR3 in DNA: TGTGCCAGCAGGTTTATGAACACTGAAGCTTTCTTT. The full variable domain, its missing parts supplied by reference TRBV28 and TRBJ1-1, is DVKVTQSSRYLVKRTGEKVFLECVQDMDHENMFWYRQDPGLGLRLIYFSYDVKMKEKGDIPEGYSVSREKKERFSLILESASTNQTSMYLCASRFMNTEAFFGQGTRLTVV.

This sequence joins TRBV5-8 and TRBJ2-1, with a tentative D call TRBD2 (5 bases). The CDR3 sequence is 18 residues long. V shed 2 bases and J shed 0 bases, with 18 bases lying between them. Looked up from germline, CDR1 is SGHTS and CDR2 is YDEGEE. The CDR3 loop is CASSFGVANFPSYNEQFF. In DNA form, the CDR3 reads TGTGCCAGCAGCTTCGGGGTGGCTAACTTTCCCTCCTACAATGAGCAGTTCTTC.

This chain links TRBV7-3 with TRBJ2-5, with D possibly being TRBD1 (6 bases). CDR3 length: 14 amino acids. Germline lookup yields CDR1 SGHTA and CDR2 FQGTGA. V was pared by 5 bases and J by 2 bases, with 12 bases between. The CDR3 coding sequence is TGTGCCAGCAGCACGGGACATGGGCAAGAGACCCAGTACTTC. It encodes CASSTGHGQETQYF. Filled out from reference TRBV7-3 and TRBJ2-5, the complete variable domain reads GAGVSQTPSNKVTEKGKYVELRCDPISGHTALYWYRQSLGQGPEFLIYFQGTGAADDSGLPNDRFFAVRPEGSVSTLKIQRTERGDSAVYLCASSTGHGQETQYFGPGTRLLVL.

DNA of the CDR3: TGTGCCAGCAGCTTCACGGGGGGGGACCATAGCACAGATACGCAGTATTTT. Amino acids: CASSFTGGDHSTDTQYF. The genes are TRBV7-3 and TRBJ2-3; 8 bases are shared with TRBD2. Per the germline V gene, CDR1 is SGHTA and CDR2 is FQGTGA. Trimming at V came to 3 bases and at J to 0 bases, leaving 8 bases not matched to a gene. This CDR3 has 17 residues.

This chain joins TRBV20-1 and TRBJ2-5; 7 nucleotides agree with TRBD1. The germline V gene encodes CDR1 DFQATT and CDR2 SNEGSKA (reference sequence). The CDR3 has 13 amino acids. J lost 1 base, V lost 3 bases, and 2 bases had no gene match. In nucleotides, the CDR3 is TGCAGTGCTAGGGGACAGTCCCAAGAGACCCAGTACTTC. The encoded protein is CSARGQSQETQYF.

This rearrangement joins TRBV18 to TRBJ1-1, with a tentative D call TRBD1 (6 bases). Germline CDR1 and CDR2: KGHSH and LQKENI. Trimming removed 5 bases from V and 2 bases from J, with 12 bases in between. The length of the CDR3 is 14 residues. CDR3 nucleotides: TGTGCCAGCTCAAGGGGACAAACTAACACTGAAGCTTTCTTT. Amino acid sequence: CASSRGQTNTEAFF.

V and J are TRBV20-1 and TRBJ2-1; weak D call: TRBD2 (5 bases). The germline gives CDR1 DFQATT, CDR2 SNEGSKA (reference sequence). The CDR3 runs to 13 residues. V was trimmed by 0 bases and J by 5 bases, leaving 8 bases between them. The CDR3 loop reads CSAREDFHNEQFF. The CDR3 region has the DNA TGCAGTGCTAGAGAGGACTTCCACAATGAGCAGTTCTTC.

V usage is TRBV5-1 and J usage is TRBJ1-1; D gene uncertain. In germline, CDR1 is SGHRS, CDR2 YFSETQ. Trimming stripped 0 bases from V and 2 bases from J, with 8 bases between. The CDR3 is 14 residues long. CDR3 residues: CASSLDYPNTEAFF. In DNA, the CDR3 is TGCGCCAGCAGCTTGGACTATCCAAACACTGAAGCTTTCTTT.

V is TRBV20-1 and J is TRBJ1-1, with D unclear. V lost 0 bases and J lost 5, with 19 bases in between. The CDR3 is made up of 16 amino acids. The germline gives CDR1 DFQATT, CDR2 SNEGSKA (reference sequence). CDR3 sequence (DNA): TGCAGTGCTAGAGATCGGGTAGAAGAGGTTGGTACTGAAGCTTTCTTT. Translated: CSARDRVEEVGTEAFF.

The V gene is TRBV20-1, the J gene TRBJ2-7; the D is unclear. Trimming took off 6 bases at V and 0 bases at J, with 18 bases between the two ends. The CDR3 runs to 15 residues. Germline V CDR1 and CDR2: DFQATT, SNEGSKA (reference sequence). CDR3 sequence: CSANLAAENSYEQYF. The CDR3 region has the DNA TGCAGTGCCAACCTTGCGGCGGAAAACTCCTACGAGCAGTACTTC.

This clonotype appeared once. The rearrangement joins TRBV13 to TRBJ2-2; 8 bases agree with TRBD2. This CDR3 is built from 15 residues. The germline CDR1 and CDR2 sequences are PRHDT and FYEKMQ (reference sequence). The junction had 10 bases not matched to a gene; V was cut back by 7 bases and J by 6 bases. The CDR3 loop is CASTIAGSNAGELFF. The CDR3 DNA reads as TGTGCCAGCACAATAGCGGGATCTAATGCCGGGGAGCTGTTTTTT.

The J gene is TRBJ2-7, the V gene TRBV4-1; 8 bases fit TRBD1. Germline assignment: CDR1 MGHRA and CDR2 YSYEKL. CDR3 length: 16 residues. The V and J ends lost 4 bases and 5 bases, in that order; junction bases with no gene match: 13. DNA for the CDR3: TGCGCCAGCAGCCTCCAGGGGGCTAGTTATGTGGACGAGCAGTACTTC. It is translated as CASSLQGASYVDEQYF.

V gene TRBV27 combines with J gene TRBJ2-1, with D unresolved. The CDR3 covers 15 residues. Between the trimmed V and J ends, which lost 3 bases and 0 bases, there was a span of 9 bases. Germline V gives CDR1 MNHEY, CDR2 SMNVEV (reference sequence). The CDR3 protein is CASSFSVSSYNEQFF. In nucleotides, the CDR3 is TGTGCCAGCAGTTTCTCCGTAAGCTCCTACAATGAGCAGTTCTTC.

This clonotype was counted a single time. The junction differs from germline at one of its ends, possibly a read error. The V call is TRBV6-1, the J call TRBJ1-6; D might be TRBD1 (6 bases). This CDR3 has 15 amino acids. Germline CDR1 reads MNHNS; CDR2 reads SASEGT. CDR3 residues: CAGRRIEGEGSPLHF. For the CDR3, the DNA is TGTGCCGGCAGACGAATAGAGGGGGAAGGATCACCCCTCCACTTT.

The chain has TRBV9 and TRBJ1-1; D is perhaps TRBD1 (6 bases). Trimming left V 3 bases short and J 0 bases short, with 12 bases between. The CDR3 length is 15 residues. CDR1 and CDR2 (germline): SGDLS, YYNGEE. The CDR3 region is CASSAGTQMNTEAFF. The CDR3 nucleotides read TGTGCCAGCAGCGCGGGGACACAGATGAACACTGAAGCTTTCTTT.

The rearrangement uses TRBV4-1 and TRBJ1-2, with D perhaps matching TRBD1 (5 bases). The V and J ends lost 3 bases and 4 bases respectively, with 15 bases between them. The CDR3 covers 15 residues. Germline-derived CDR1 and CDR2 are MGHRA and YSYEKL. The CDR3 is CASSHDSGGLYGYTF. The DNA of the CDR3 is TGCGCCAGCAGCCACGACAGTGGAGGGCTCTATGGCTACACCTTC.

Remarks on this clonotype: At one boundary the junction diverges from the germline segment, which might be a read error. The V and J genes are TRBV9 and TRBJ2-7; 7 nucleotides line up with TRBD1. This CDR3 region has 15 residues. Germline-derived CDR1 and CDR2 are SGDLS and YYNGEE. Written as DNA, the CDR3 is TGTGCCAGCAACGTAGGAGGCAGGGGGAACGAGGAGCAGTACTTC. This gives the protein CASNVGGRGNEEQYF.

The chain employs TRBV2 and TRBJ2-7; a possible D gene is TRBD1 (5 bases). The V and J ends lost 4 bases and 7 bases respectively, with 14 bases between them. Germline lookup yields CDR1 SNHLY and CDR2 FYNNEI. This CDR3 comprises 13 residues. CDR3 DNA sequence: TGTGCCAGCAGTGGGTTTGGACAAGAAGAGCAGTACTTC. This translates into CASSGFGQEEQYF.

The chain recombines TRBV9 with TRBJ1-1; tentatively, D is TRBD1 (5 bases). The CDR3 spans 13 residues. V lost 4 bases and J 4 bases, leaving 11 bases between the germline ends. Germline V gene sequence: CDR1 SGDLS, CDR2 YYNGEE. In nucleotides, the CDR3 is TGTGCCAGCAGCCCACAGGTGAGCACTGAAGCTTTCTTT. Translated, it gives CASSPQVSTEAFF.

The chain has TRBV2 and TRBJ2-1; 7 bases line up with TRBD1. Looked up from germline, CDR1 is SNHLY and CDR2 is FYNNEI. The CDR3 extends over 15 amino acids. J lost 5 bases, V lost 7 bases, and 11 bases had no gene match. The CDR3 protein is CASNPTGQSNNEQFF. CDR3 coding DNA: TGTGCCAGCAACCCCACGGGACAGTCCAACAATGAGCAGTTCTTC. The entire variable domain, with the rest obtained from reference TRBV2 and TRBJ2-1, is as follows: EPEVTQTPSHQVTQMGQEVILRCVPISNHLYFYWYRQILGQKVEFLVSFYNNEISEKSEIFDDQFSVERPDGSNFTLKIRSTKLEDSAMYFCASNPTGQSNNEQFFGPGTRLTVL.